Included here is one T cell receptor beta chain sequence, with context. CDR1 is SQVTM, CDR2 ANQGSEA, per germline. The CDR3 consists of 14 residues. The V segment lost 5 bases and the J segment 3 bases; nucleotides outside the gene matches: 6. TCRdb recomputed calls from the PCR reads with MiXCR, one row per CDR3 protein. The sample has nearly 650,000 distinct CDR3 sequences, 25% seen once. The entry originates in a study of molecular identifiers for immune sequencing clone quantification. The V call is TRBV29-1, the J call TRBJ2-7, with 11 bases lining up with TRBD2. The receptor's source is a human donor in good health. Some libraries in this study had Jurkat cell RNA spiked in. Sequencing input: naive CD8+ T cells from blood, with Jurkat cell RNA spiked in. Subset: FACS-sorted CD8+CD4-CCR7+CD45RA+ naive T cells. CDR3 sequence (DNA): TGCAGCGTTAACACCGGGACTAGCGGCTACGAGCAGTACTTC. It specifies CSVNTGTSGYEQYF.